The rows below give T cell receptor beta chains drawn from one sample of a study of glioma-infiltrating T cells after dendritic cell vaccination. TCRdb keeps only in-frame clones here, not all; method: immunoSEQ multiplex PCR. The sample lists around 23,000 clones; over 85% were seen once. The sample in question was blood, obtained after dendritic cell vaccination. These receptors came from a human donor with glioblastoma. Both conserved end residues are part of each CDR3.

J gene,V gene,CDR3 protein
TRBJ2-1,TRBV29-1,CSGSRGVSYNEQFF
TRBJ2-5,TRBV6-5,CASSLTGFQETQYF
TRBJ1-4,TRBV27,CASSRRDRGLTNEKLFF
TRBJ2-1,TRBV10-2,CATDSGGGEQFF
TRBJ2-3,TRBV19,CASSEGQYVNTQYF
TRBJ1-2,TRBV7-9,CASSLGQEGNWKGYTF
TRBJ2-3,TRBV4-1,CASSLSGTSGFTDTQYF
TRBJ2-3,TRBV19,CASSTSGGPTDTQYF
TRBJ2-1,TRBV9,CASSKGQGSYNEQFF
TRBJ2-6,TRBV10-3,CAIRASTGQGGSGANVLTF
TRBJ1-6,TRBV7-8,CASSLGSRDTNSPLHF
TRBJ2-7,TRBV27,CASSLAGASYEQYF
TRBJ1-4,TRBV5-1,CASSLGSNRGEKLFF
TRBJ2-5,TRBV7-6,CASSRTGGREETQYF
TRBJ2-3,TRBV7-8,CASSLSRDKRTDTQYF
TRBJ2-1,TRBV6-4,CASSLGGASYNEQFF
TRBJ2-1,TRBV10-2,CASRSGEANEQFF
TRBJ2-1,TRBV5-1,CASSYVGVAGVYNEQFF
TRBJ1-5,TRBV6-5,CASTTTTGGNQPQHF
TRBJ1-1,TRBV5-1,CASSPHMNTEAFF
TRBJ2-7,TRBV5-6,CASSRTATYEQYF
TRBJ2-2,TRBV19,CASRTGREPTGELFF
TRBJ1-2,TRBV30,CAWSVGGDGYTF
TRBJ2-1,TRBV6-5,CASSYDRETEQFF
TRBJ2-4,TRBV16,CASSLGLGGKNIQYF
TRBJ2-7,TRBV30,CAWNEGGEQYF
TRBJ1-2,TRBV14,CASSYGGAGSGYTF
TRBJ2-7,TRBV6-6,CASRRREGYEQYF
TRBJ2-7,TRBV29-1,CSSIIPPYEQYF
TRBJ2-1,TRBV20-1,CSARERHEQFF
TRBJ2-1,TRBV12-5,CASGLGQGAYNEQFF
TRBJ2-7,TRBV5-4,CASSPGGTGGVYEQYF
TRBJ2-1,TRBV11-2,CASSRTGARHTRTQFF
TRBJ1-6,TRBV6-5,CASSYGLDGYNSPLHF
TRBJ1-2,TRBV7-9,CASSSLGTGNSYGYTF
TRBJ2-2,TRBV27,CASSLGLGSGELFF
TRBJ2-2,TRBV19,CASRVIGGQNTGELFF
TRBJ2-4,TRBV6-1,CASSPPPGEYF
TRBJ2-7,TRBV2,CASKGNSYEQYF
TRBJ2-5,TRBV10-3,CAIRPGQGARETQYF
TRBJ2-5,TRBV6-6,CASSQRLGRETQYF
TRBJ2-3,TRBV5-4,CASSLKLAGPDTQYF
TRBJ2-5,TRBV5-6,CASSSLTGGPMETQYF
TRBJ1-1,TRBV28,CASSSRGRAFF
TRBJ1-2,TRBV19,CASTVSGNRGYTF
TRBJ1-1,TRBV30,CAWSDPLARMNTEAFF
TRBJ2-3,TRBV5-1,CASSQYFPSGGDDTQYF
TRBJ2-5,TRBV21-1,CASSKYREPTSQETQYF
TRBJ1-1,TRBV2,CASSERQMNTEAFF
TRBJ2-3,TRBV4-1,CASSQAAGTQYF
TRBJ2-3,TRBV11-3,CASSLDWVEVTDTQYF
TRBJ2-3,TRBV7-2,CASSPGLETDTQYF
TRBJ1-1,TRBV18,CASSPPGDTEAFF
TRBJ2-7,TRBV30,CAWSKKGQGTYEQYF
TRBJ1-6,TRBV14,CASSQVMRGNSPLHF
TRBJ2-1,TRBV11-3,CASSLDRASGGAIEQFF
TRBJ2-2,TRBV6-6,CASSYLGTGSSGELFF